Detailed here is one T cell receptor beta chain. The entry originates in a study of blood T cell repertoires in COVID-19. Looking at the study overall: Specimens from acute and convalescent COVID-19 originated in the United States, Italy and Spain. Sample material is recorded as cDNA or gDNA derived from T cells, B-cell-depleted T cells, or PBMCs.

The V and J ends lost 0 bases and 4 bases respectively, with 9 bases between them. Germline CDR1 MNHEY, CDR2 SVGAGI. This CDR3 region has 15 residues. Authors' analysis steps: Nucleated cell counts were estimated from reference gene primer amplification. Measured with immunoSEQ multiplex PCR; TCRdb has only the in-frame clones, and not every one. The V and J calls and the clone size are those of that table, but D and trimming were determined from the DNA. The repertoire includes approximately 110,000 clones, 55% to 75% of them detected once, and about 0.85% sits in the top ten. Sequenced: peripheral blood. J is TRBJ1-4 and V is TRBV6-5; no clear D gene. This receptor was identified in a human donor with acute or convalescent COVID-19. The donor label of this sample is uncertain. The CDR3 loop reads CASSYSGAINEKLFF. CDR3 nucleotides: TGTGCCAGCAGTTACTCCGGAGCAATTAATGAAAAACTGTTTTTT.